Below, one T cell receptor (beta chain) is given with its context. The antigen remains undetermined. The data originate from a study of T cells expressing NK-cell markers. The CDR3 has 16 residues. The germline gives CDR1 SNHLY, CDR2 FYNNEI. 5'RACE template switching with UMIs produced the TCR beta cDNA. TCRdb reprocessed the 5' RACE reads, with one entry per CDR3 protein and no DNA. The sample totals 500,000 or so distinct CDR3 sequences. Regarding the study as a whole: What remained unclear was the HCMV specificity of expanded NKG2C+ T cell clones. Dominant NKG2C+ clonotypes accounted for roughly 1.0-7.0% of CD8+ T cells in a handful of donors.

The receptor was isolated from a man between 18 and 35 years old in good health. The V gene is TRBV2, the J gene TRBJ2-1; without DNA, the TCRdb call of TRBD2 cannot be checked. Sequencing was carried out using blood T cells: a sorted CD56 or NKG2C T cell subset, CD4+ or CD8+ T cells, or bulk PBMC T cells (not recorded which). The CDR3 protein is CASSGAVGREGNEQFF.